The 2 T cell receptor beta chains given below trace back to one sample, sequenced in a study of blood T cell repertoires in COVID-19. Some clones are missing from TCRdb's copy, which holds only in-frame ones; the method was immunoSEQ multiplex PCR. The sample has 150,000 to 200,000 clones; around 80% are singletons. Input material: peripheral blood. The receptors were gathered from a woman aged 70-85 years with COVID-19, enrolled during active disease.

The chain joins TRBV28 to TRBJ2-3; TRBD1 aligns across 10 bases. CDR1 MDHEN and CDR2 SYDVKM come from the germline V gene. Germline trimming cut 5 bases from V and 1 base from J; bases unmatched to any gene: 9. The CDR3 is 17 amino acids. In nucleotides, the CDR3 is TGTGCCAGCAGTCCAACTCTGGGGACAGGGGGCACAGATACGCAGTATTTT. It yields the protein CASSPTLGTGGTDTQYF. The whole variable domain, filled in from reference TRBV28 and TRBJ2-3, reads DVKVTQSSRYLVKRTGEKVFLECVQDMDHENMFWYRQDPGLGLRLIYFSYDVKMKEKGDIPEGYSVSREKKERFSLILESASTNQTSMYLCASSPTLGTGGTDTQYFGPGTRLTVL.

The CDR3 here is CASSPSLAGVVADTQYF. CDR3 nucleotide sequence: TGTGCCAGCAGTCCCTCCCTGGCAGGGGTTGTGGCAGATACGCAGTATTTT. The rearrangement uses TRBV28 and TRBJ2-3, with D tentatively TRBD1 (6 bases). V was clipped by 5 bases and J by 4 bases, with 22 bases between them. CDR3 size: 17 residues. Germline V CDR1 and CDR2: MDHEN, SYDVKM.